This T cell receptor (beta chain) comes out of a study of blood T cell repertoires in COVID-19. Background on the study: The samples span acute and convalescent COVID-19 from the United States, Italy and Spain. From T cells, B-cell-depleted T cells, or PBMCs came the material, which was cDNA or gDNA.

In the original analysis: Amplifying reference gene primers gave estimates of nucleated cell counts. Generated by immunoSEQ multiplex PCR, the TCRdb table keeps only in-frame clones and is missing some. V and J calls plus clone size are reproduced from that table; the DNA served to infer D and trimming. The data hold 100,000 to 150,000 clones, with 85% to 90% observed a single time. The source of this sequence is a man in his 70s with active COVID-19. Sequenced: peripheral blood.

The CDR3 loop reads CASRGTGNTEAFF. The CDR3 nucleotides read TGTGCCAGCAGGGGGACAGGGAACACTGAAGCTTTCTTT. V usage is TRBV2 and J usage is TRBJ1-1; 8 bases agree with TRBD1. This CDR3 contains 13 residues. V lost 6 bases, J lost 1 base, and 1 base stayed unmatched. Germline lookup yields CDR1 SNHLY and CDR2 FYNNEI.